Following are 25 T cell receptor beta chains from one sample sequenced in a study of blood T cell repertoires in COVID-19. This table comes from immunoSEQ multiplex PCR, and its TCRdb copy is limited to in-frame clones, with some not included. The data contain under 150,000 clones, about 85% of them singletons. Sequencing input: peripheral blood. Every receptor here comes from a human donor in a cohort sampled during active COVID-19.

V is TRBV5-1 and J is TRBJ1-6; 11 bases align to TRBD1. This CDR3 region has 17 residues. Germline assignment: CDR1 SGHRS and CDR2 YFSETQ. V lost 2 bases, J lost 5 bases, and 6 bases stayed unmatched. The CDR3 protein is CASSFGGQGANNSPLHF. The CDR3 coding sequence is TGCGCCAGCAGCTTCGGAGGACAGGGGGCGAATAATTCACCCCTCCACTTT.

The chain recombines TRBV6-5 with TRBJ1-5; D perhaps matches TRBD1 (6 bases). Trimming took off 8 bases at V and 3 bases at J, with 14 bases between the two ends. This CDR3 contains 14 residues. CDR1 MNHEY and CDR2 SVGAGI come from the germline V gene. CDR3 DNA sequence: TGTGCCAGCGGGCGGGGGCGCGACAATCAGCCCCAGCATTTT. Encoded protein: CASGRGRDNQPQHF.

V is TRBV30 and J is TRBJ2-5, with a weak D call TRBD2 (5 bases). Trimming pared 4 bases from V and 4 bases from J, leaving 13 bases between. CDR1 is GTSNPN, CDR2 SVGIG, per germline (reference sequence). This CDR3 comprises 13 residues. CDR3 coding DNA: TGTGCCTGGATTCTAACGGGGAGAGAGACCCAGTACTTC. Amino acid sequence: CAWILTGRETQYF. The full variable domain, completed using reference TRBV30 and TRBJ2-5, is SQTIHQWPATLVQPVGSPLSLECTVEGTSNPNLYWYRQAAGRGLQLLFYSVGIGQISSEVPQNLSASRPQDRQFILSSKKLLLSDSGFYLCAWILTGRETQYFGPGTRLLVL.

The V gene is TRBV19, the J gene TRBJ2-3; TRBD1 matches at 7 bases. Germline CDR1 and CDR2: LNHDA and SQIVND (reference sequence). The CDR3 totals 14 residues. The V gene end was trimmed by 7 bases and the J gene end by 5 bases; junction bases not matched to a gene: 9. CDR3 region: CASTWDRDGDTQYF. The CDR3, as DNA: TGTGCCAGTACCTGGGACAGAGATGGAGATACGCAGTATTTT.

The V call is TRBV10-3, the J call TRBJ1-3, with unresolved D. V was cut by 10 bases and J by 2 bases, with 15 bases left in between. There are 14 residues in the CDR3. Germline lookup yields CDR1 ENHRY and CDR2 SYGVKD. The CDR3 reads CATPRPRAGNTIYF. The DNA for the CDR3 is TGTGCCACCCCTCGCCCTCGGGCTGGAAACACCATATATTTT.

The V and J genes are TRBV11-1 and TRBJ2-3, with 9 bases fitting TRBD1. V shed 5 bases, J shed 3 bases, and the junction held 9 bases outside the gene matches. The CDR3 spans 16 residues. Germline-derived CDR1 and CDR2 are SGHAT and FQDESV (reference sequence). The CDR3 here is CASSLARDRVTDTQYF. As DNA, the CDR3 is TGTGCCAGCAGCCTTGCCCGGGACAGGGTAACAGATACGCAGTATTTT.

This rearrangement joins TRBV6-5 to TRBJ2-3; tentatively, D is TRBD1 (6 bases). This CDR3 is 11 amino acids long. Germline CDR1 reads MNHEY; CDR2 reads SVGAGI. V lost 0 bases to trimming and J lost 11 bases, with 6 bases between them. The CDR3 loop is CASSYSGQQYF. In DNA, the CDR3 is TGTGCCAGCAGTTACTCGGGACAGCAGTATTTT.

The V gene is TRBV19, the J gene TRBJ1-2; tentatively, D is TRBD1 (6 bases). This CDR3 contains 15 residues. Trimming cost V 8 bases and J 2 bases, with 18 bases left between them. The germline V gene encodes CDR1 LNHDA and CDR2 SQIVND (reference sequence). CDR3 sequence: CASWDIRTINYGYTF. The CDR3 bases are TGTGCCAGTTGGGACATCAGAACCATAAACTATGGCTACACCTTC.

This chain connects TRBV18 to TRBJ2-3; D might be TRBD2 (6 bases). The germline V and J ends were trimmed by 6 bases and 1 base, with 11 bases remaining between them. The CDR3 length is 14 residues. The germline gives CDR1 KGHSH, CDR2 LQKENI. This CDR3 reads CASSPPGGTDTQYF. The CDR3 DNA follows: TGTGCCAGCTCCCCTCCGGGAGGCACAGATACGCAGTATTTT.

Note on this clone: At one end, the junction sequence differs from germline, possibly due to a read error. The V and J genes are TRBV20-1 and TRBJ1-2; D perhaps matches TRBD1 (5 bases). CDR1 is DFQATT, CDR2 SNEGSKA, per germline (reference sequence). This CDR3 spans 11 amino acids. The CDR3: CSARGTGGYTF. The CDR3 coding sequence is TGCAGTGCAAGAGGCACAGGTGGCTACACCTTC.

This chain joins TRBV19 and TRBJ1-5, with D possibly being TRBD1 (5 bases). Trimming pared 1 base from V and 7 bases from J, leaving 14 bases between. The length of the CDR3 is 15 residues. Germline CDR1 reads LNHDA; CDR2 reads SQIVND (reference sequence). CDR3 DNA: TGTGCCAGTAGTATAGCCCCCAGCGGGGGACAGCCCCAGCATTTT. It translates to CASSIAPSGGQPQHF.

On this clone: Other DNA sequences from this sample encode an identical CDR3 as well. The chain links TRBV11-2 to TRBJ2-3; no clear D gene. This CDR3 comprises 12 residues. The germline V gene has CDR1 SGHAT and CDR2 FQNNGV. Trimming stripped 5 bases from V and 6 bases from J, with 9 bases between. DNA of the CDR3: TGTGCCAGCAGCCCGAGTGTCGATACGCAGTATTTT. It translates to CASSPSVDTQYF.

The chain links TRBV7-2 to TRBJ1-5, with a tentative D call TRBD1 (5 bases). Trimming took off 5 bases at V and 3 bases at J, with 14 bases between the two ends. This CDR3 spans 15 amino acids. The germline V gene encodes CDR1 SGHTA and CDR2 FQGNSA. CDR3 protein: CASSPPGGSNQPQHF. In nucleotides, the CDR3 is TGTGCCAGCAGCCCCCCCGGGGGGTCCAATCAGCCCCAGCATTTT.

CDR3 residues: CASAPTLGYTGELFF. The DNA for the CDR3 is TGTGCCAGCGCCCCAACTCTCGGTTACACCGGGGAGCTGTTTTTT. The chain recombines TRBV6-6 with TRBJ2-2; the D is unclear. Trimming cost V 8 bases and J 3 bases, with 16 bases left between them. The CDR3 totals 15 residues. The germline gives CDR1 MNHNY, CDR2 SVGAGI (reference sequence).

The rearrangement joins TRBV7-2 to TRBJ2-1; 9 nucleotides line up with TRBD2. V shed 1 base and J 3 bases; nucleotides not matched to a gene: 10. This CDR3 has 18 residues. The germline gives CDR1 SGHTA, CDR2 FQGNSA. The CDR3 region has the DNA TGTGCCAGCAGCTTAGAGAGGGCTAGCGGGGTCGTCTACAATGAGCAGTTCTTC. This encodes CASSLERASGVVYNEQFF.

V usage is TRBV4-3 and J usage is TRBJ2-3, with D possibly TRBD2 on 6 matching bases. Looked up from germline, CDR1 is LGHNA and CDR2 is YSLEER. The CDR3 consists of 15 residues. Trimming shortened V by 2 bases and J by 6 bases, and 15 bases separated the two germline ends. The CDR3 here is CASSQYAVEGDTQYF. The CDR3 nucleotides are TGCGCCAGCAGCCAATACGCGGTGGAGGGTGATACGCAGTATTTT.

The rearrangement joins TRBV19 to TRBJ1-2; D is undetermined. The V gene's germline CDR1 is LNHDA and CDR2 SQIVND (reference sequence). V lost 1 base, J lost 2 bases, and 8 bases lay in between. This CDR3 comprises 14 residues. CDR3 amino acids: CASSIATGNYGYTF. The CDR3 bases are TGTGCCAGTAGTATAGCGACTGGCAACTATGGCTACACCTTC.

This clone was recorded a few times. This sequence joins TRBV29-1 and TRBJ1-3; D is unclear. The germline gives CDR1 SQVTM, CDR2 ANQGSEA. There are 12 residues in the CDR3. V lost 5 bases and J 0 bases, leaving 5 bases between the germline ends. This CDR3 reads CSVRSSGNTIYF. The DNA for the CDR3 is TGCAGCGTTCGCAGCTCTGGAAACACCATATATTTT.

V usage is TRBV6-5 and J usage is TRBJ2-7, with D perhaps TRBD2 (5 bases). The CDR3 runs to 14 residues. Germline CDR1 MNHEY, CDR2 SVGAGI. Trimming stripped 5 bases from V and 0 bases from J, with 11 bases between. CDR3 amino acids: CASSKTTASYEQYF. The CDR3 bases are TGTGCCAGCAGTAAGACTACCGCCTCCTACGAGCAGTACTTC.

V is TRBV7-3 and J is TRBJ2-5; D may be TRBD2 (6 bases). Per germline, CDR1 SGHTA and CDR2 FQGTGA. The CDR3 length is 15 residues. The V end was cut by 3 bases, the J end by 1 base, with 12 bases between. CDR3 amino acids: CASSLGGGPQETQYF. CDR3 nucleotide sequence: TGTGCCAGCAGCTTGGGGGGAGGTCCCCAAGAGACCCAGTACTTC. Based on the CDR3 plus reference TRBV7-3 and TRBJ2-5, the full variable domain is GAGVSQTPSNKVTEKGKYVELRCDPISGHTALYWYRQSLGQGPEFLIYFQGTGAADDSGLPNDRFFAVRPEGSVSTLKIQRTERGDSAVYLCASSLGGGPQETQYFGPGTRLLVL.

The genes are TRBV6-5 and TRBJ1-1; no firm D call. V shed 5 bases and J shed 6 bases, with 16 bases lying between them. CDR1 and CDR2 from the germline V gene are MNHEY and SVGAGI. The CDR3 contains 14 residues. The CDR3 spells CASSPRGVRAEAFF. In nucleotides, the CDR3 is TGTGCCAGCAGTCCACGCGGTGTCCGGGCTGAAGCTTTCTTT.

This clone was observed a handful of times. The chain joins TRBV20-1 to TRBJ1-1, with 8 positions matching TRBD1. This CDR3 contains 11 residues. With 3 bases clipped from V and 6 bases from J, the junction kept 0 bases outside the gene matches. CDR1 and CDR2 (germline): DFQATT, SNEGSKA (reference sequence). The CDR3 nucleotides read TGCAGTGCTAGGGACAGGGCTGAAGCTTTCTTT. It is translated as CSARDRAEAFF.

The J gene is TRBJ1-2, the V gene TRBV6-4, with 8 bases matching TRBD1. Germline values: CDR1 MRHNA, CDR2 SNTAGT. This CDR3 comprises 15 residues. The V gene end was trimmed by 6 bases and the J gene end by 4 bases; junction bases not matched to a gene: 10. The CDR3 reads CASRRDRGGGYGYTF. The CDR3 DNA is TGTGCCAGCAGACGCGACAGGGGTGGAGGCTATGGCTACACCTTC.

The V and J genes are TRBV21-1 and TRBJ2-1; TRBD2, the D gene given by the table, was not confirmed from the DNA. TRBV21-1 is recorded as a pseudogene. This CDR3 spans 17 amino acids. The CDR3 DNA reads TGTGCCAGCAGCAAAGCGGCCGGGGGGCACGGACACAATGAGCAGTTCTTC. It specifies CASSKAAGGHGHNEQFF.

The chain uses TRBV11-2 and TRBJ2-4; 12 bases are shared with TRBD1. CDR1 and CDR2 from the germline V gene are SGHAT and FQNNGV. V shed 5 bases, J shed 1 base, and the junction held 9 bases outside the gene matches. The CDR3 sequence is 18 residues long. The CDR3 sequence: CASSPGRGQGAAKNIQYF. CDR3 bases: TGTGCCAGCAGCCCCGGGAGGGGACAGGGGGCGGCCAAAAACATTCAGTACTTC. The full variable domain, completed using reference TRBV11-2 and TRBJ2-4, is EAGVAQSPRYKIIEKRQSVAFWCNPISGHATLYWYQQILGQGPKLLIQFQNNGVVDDSQLPKDRFSAERLKGVDSTLKIQPAKLEDSAVYLCASSPGRGQGAAKNIQYFGAGTRLSVL.